This record looks at one TCR beta chain sequence and its context. This sample is drawn from a study of blood T cell repertoires in COVID-19. Sequencing was performed with immunoSEQ multiplex PCR; in TCRdb, only in-frame clones are kept and a portion is missing. The data show 150,000 or so clones, with 80% to 90% seen just once and roughly 8.6% held by the top ten. The CDR3 has 15 amino acids. V was pared by 6 bases and J by 5 bases, with 5 bases of the junction left unmatched. Germline V gene lookup returns CDR1 SEHNR and CDR2 FQNEAQ (reference sequence). Sequenced input: peripheral blood. V and J are TRBV7-9 and TRBJ2-1, with TRBD2 identical over 12 bases. This receptor was taken from a man aged 55-75 years with acute or convalescent COVID-19. Here the CDR3 DNA reads TGTGCCAGCAGAACAGGACTAGCGGGAAACAATGAGCAGTTCTTC. Its translation: CASRTGLAGNNEQFF.